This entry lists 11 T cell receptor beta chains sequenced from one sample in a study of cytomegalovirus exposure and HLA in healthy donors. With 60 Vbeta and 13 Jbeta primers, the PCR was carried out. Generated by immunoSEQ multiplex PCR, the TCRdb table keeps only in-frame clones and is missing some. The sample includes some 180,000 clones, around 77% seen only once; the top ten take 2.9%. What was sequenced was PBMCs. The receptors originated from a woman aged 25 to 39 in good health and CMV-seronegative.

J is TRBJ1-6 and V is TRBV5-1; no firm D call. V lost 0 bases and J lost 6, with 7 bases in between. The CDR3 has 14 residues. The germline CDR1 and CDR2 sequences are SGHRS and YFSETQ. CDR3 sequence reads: CASSLEEFNSPLHF. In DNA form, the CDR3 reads TGCGCCAGCAGCTTGGAGGAGTTTAATTCACCCCTCCACTTT.

CDR3 DNA: TGTGCCACCCAGGACTCCTACAATGAGCAGTTCTTC. It encodes CATQDSYNEQFF. The gene calls are TRBV28 and TRBJ2-1, with unresolved D. The germline CDR1 and CDR2 sequences are MDHEN and SYDVKM. The CDR3 consists of 12 residues. The ends were cut back, 10 bases at V and 0 bases at J, with 7 bases in the middle.

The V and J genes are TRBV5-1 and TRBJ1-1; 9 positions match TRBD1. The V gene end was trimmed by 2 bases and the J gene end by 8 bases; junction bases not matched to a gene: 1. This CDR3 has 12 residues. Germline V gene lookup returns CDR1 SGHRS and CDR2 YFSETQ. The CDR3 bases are TGCGCCAGCAGCTTCGGGACAGGGGAAGCTTTCTTT. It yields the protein CASSFGTGEAFF. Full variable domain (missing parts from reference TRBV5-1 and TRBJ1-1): KAGVTQTPRYLIKTRGQQVTLSCSPISGHRSVSWYQQTPGQGLQFLFEYFSETQRNKGNFPGRFSGRQFSNSRSEMNVSTLELGDSALYLCASSFGTGEAFFGQGTRLTVV.

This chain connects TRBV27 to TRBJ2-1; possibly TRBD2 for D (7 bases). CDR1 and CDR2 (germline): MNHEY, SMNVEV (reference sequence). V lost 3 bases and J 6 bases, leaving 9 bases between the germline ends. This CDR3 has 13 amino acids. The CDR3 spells CASSLGGGNEQFF. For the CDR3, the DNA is TGTGCCAGCAGTTTGGGAGGGGGCAATGAGCAGTTCTTC.

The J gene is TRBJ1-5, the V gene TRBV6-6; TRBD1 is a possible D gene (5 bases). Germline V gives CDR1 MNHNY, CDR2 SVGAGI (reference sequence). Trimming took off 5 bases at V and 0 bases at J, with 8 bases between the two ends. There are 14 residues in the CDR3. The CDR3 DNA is TGTGCCAGCAGTACAGGATATAGCAATCAGCCCCAGCATTTT. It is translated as CASSTGYSNQPQHF.

The CDR3 sequence: CSVTTGRETQYF. Here the CDR3 DNA reads TGCAGCGTGACGACAGGGAGAGAGACCCAGTACTTC. The chain uses TRBV29-1 and TRBJ2-5, with 7 bases matching TRBD1. The CDR3 is made up of 12 amino acids. Looked up from germline, CDR1 is SQVTM and CDR2 is ANQGSEA. V dropped 6 bases and J dropped 4; count of bases not matched to a gene: 5.

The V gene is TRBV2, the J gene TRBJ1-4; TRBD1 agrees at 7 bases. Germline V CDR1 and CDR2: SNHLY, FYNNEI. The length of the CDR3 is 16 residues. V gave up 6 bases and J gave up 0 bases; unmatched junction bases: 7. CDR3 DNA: TGTGCCAGCAGAAGAATAGGGACAGCAACTAATGAAAAACTGTTTTTT. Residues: CASRRIGTATNEKLFF.

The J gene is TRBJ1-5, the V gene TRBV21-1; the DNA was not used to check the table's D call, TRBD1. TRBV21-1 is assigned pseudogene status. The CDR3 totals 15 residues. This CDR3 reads CASSILQGADQPQHF. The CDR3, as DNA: TGTGCCAGCAGCATCCTACAGGGGGCGGATCAGCCCCAGCATTTT.

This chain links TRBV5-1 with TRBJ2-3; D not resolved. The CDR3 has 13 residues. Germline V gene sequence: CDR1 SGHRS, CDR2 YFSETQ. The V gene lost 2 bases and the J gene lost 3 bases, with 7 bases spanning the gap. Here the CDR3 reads CASSFPETDTQYF. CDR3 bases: TGCGCCAGCAGCTTTCCCGAGACAGATACGCAGTATTTT.

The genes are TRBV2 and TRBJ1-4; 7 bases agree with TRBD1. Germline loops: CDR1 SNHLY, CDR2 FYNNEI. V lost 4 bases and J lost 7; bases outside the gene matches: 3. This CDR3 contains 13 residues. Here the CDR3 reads CASSGQGGEKLFF. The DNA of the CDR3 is TGTGCCAGCAGTGGCCAGGGGGGTGAAAAACTGTTTTTT.

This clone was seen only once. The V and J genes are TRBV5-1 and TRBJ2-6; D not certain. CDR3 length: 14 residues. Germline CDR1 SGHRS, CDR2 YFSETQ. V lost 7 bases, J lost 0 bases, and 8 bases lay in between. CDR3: CASRDFSGANVLTF. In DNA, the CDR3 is TGCGCCAGCCGCGACTTCTCTGGGGCCAACGTCCTGACTTTC.